This TCR beta chain comes out of a study of cytomegalovirus exposure and HLA in healthy donors. The CDR3 covers 16 residues. CDR1 and CDR2 (germline): SGHNT, YENEEA. With V trimmed by 1 base and J by 2 bases, 3 bases remained unmatched. The PCR made use of 60 Vbeta and 13 Jbeta primers. TCRdb's copy holds only in-frame clones and misses some; the assay was immunoSEQ multiplex PCR. The sample has 150,000 to 200,000 clones, around four fifths seen once; the top ten hold 9.7%. The specimen was PBMCs. The sequence was collected from a man aged 18 to 30 in good health and CMV-seropositive. The rearrangement links TRBV11-3 to TRBJ2-1; TRBD2 matches at 9 bases. The DNA for the CDR3 is TGTGCCAGCAGCTTAGGCGGGGGGGCCACCTACAATGAGCAGTTCTTC. This encodes CASSLGGGATYNEQFF. Combining the CDR3 with reference TRBV11-3 and TRBJ2-1 gives the whole variable domain EAGVVQSPRYKIIEKKQPVAFWCNPISGHNTLYWYLQNLGQGPELLIRYENEEAVDDSQLPKDRFSAERLKGVDSTLKIQPAELGDSAVYLCASSLGGGATYNEQFFGPGTRLTVL.